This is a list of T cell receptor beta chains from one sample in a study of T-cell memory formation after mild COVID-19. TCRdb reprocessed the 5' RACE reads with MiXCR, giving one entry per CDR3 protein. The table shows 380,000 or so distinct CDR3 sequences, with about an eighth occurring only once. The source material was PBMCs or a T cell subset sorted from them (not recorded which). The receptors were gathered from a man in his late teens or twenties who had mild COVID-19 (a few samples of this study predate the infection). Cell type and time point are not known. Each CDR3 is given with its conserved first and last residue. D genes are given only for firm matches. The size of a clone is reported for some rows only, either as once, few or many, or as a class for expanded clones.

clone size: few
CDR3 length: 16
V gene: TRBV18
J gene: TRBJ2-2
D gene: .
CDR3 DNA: TGTGCCAGCTCACCACAGGGGTCATTGTACACCGGGGAGCTGTTTTTT
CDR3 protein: CASSPQGSLYTGELFF

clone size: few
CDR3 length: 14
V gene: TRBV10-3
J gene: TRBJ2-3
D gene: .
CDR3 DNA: TGTGCCATCAGTGGCGGTAGTGGGCCAGATACGCAGTATTTT
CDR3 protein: CAISGGSGPDTQYF

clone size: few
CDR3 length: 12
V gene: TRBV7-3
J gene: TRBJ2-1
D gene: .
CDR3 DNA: TGTGCCAGCAGCTTAGCCGGCTCTAAGCAGTTCTTC
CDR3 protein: CASSLAGSKQFF

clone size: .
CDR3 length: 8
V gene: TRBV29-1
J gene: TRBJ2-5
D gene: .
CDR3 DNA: TGCAGCGTTGATGCTGCGTACTTC
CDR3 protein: CSVDAAYF

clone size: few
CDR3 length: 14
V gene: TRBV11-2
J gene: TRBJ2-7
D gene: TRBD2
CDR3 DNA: TGTGCCAGCAGAATCCCCGGGACTACATACGAGCAGTACTTC
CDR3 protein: CASRIPGTTYEQYF

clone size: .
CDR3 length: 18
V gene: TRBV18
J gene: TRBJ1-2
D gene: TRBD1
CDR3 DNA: TGTGCCAGCTCACCGAACGCGGGACAGGGAATAGTCGGGTATGGCTACACCTTC
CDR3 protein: CASSPNAGQGIVGYGYTF

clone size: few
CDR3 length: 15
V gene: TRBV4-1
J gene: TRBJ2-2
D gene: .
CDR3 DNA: TGCGCCAGCAGCCAAGATCTGGAGTACACCGGGGAGCTGTTTTTT
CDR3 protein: CASSQDLEYTGELFF

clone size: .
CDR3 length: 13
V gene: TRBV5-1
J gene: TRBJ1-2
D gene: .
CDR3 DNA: TGCGCCAGCAGCTTGGACGCAGGATATGGCTACACCTTC
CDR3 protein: CASSLDAGYGYTF

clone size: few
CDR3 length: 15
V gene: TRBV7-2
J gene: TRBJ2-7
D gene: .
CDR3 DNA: TGTGCCAGCAGCTTATGGGCGGAGGGTTACTACGAGCAGTACTTC
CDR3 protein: CASSLWAEGYYEQYF

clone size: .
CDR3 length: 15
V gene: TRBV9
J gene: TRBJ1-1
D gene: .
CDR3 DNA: TGTGCCAGCAGCGTTGGACGTTATTTGAACACTGAAGCTTTCTTT
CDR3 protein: CASSVGRYLNTEAFF

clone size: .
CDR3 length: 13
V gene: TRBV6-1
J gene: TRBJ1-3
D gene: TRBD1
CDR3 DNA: TGTGCCAGCAGTTGGACAGGGGGATACACCATATATTTT
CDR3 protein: CASSWTGGYTIYF

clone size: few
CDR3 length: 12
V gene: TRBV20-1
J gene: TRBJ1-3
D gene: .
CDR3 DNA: TGCAGTGCTGAACGACAGGGAAACACCATATATTTT
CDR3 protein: CSAERQGNTIYF

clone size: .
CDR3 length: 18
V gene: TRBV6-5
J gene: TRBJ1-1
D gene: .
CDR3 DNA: TGTGCCAGCAGTTACTTCCCCTCTCTTCAGTCTATGAACACTGAAGCTTTCTTT
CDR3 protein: CASSYFPSLQSMNTEAFF

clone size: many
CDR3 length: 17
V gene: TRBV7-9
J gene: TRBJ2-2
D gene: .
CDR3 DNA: TGTGCCAGCAGCTACCGGGTGGCAGGACCCCTCACCGGGGAGCTGTTTTTT
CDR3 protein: CASSYRVAGPLTGELFF

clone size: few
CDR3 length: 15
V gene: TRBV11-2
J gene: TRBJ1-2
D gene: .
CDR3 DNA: TGTGCCAGCAGCTTCGGGGAGTCCAGAAACTATGGCTACACCTTC
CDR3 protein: CASSFGESRNYGYTF

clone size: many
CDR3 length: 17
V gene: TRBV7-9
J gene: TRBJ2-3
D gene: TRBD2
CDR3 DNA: TGTGCCAGCAGCCGTCCAACCGCGGGGGGCATGACAGATACGCAGTATTTT
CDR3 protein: CASSRPTAGGMTDTQYF

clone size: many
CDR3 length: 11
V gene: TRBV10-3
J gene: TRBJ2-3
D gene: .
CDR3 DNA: TGTGCCATCAGGGAGAGGGATACGCAGTATTTT
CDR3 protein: CAIRERDTQYF

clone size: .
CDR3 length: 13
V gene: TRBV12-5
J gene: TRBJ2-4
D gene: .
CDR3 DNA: TGTGCTAGTGGTTTGGAACAGACGGACATTCAGTACTTC
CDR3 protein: CASGLEQTDIQYF

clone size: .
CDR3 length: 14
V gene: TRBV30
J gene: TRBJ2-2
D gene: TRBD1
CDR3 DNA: TGTGCCTGGGCCGGGACAGTATACACCGGGGAGCTGTTTTTT
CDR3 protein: CAWAGTVYTGELFF

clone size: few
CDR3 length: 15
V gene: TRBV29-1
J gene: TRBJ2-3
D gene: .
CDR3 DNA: TGCAGCGTTGACGTATCACAGAGAGGTTGGGATACGCAGTATTTT
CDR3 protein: CSVDVSQRGWDTQYF

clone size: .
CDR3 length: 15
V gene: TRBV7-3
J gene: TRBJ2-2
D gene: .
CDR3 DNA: TGTGCCAGCAGCTTAGAGACTGCGAACACCGGGGAGCTGTTTTTT
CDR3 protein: CASSLETANTGELFF

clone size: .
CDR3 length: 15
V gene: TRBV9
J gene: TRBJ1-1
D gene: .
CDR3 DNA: TGTGCCAGCAGCCCAAGAGGCCAGGATGGGATCGAAGATTTCTTT
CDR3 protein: CASSPRGQDGIEDFF

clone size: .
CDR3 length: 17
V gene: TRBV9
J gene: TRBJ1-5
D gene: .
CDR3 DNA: TGTGCCAGCAGCCCCCCTCGTGCGGACAGAGATCATCAGCCCCAGCATTTT
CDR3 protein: CASSPPRADRDHQPQHF

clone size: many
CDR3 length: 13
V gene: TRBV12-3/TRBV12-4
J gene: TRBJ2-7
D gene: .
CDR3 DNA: TGTGCCAGCAGTTTATCCAGTAACCACGAGCAGTACTTC
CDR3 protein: CASSLSSNHEQYF

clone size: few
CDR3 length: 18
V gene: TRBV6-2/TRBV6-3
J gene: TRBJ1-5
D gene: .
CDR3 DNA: TGTGCCAGCAGTTACTCTCGGGACACCTATTATAGCAATCAGCCCCAGCATTTT
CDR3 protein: CASSYSRDTYYSNQPQHF

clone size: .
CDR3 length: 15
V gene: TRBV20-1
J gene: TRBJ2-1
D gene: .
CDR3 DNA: TGCAGTGCTGGGGCCTGGCGGGGTTTTATCAATGAGCAGTTCTTC
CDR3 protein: CSAGAWRGFINEQFF

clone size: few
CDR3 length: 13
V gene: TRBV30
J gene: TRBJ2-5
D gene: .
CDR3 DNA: TGTGCCTGGAGTGTCCAGGGGCCGGAGACCCAGTACTTC
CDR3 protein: CAWSVQGPETQYF

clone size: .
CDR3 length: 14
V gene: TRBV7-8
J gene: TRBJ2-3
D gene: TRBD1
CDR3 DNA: TGTGCCAGCATCGGGACAGGGCAGGGAGATACGCAGTATTTT
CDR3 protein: CASIGTGQGDTQYF

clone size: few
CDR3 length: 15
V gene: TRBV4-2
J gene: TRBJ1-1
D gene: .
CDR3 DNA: TGTGCCAGCAGCCAAGACCCCTACCGTTCCACTGAAGCTTTCTTT
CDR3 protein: CASSQDPYRSTEAFF

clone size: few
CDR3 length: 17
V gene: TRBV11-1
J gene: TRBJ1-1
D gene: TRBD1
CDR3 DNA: TGTGCCAGCAGCTTGGAGACAGGGGGCGTTTGGAACACTGAAGCTTTCTTT
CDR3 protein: CASSLETGGVWNTEAFF

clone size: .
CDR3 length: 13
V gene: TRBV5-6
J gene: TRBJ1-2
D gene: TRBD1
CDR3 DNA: TGTGCCAGCAGCCCTCTAGACAGGGGATGGTACACCTTC
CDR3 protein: CASSPLDRGWYTF

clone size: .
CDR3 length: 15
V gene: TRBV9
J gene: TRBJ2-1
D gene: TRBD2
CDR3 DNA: TGTGCCAGCAGCGTTGATGGACTAGCGATTCAGGAGCAGTTCTTC
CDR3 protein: CASSVDGLAIQEQFF

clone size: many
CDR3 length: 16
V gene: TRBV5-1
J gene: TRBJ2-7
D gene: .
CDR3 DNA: TGCGCCAGCAGCTTGGCGTTCTTCGGGGCCTCCTACGAGCAGTACTTC
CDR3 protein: CASSLAFFGASYEQYF

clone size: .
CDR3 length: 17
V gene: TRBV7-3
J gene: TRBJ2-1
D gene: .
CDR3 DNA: TGTGCCAGCAGCCTAGGAGGAGGGTCTACAGGGAGGAGTGAGCAGTTCTTC
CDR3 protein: CASSLGGGSTGRSEQFF

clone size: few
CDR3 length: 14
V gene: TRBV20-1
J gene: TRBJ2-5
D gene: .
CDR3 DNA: TGCAGTGCTAGAGTAGGGGACTTCCAAGAGACCCAGTACTTC
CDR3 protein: CSARVGDFQETQYF

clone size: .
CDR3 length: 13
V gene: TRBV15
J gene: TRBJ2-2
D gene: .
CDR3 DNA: TGTGCCACCAGCGGCAGGCACACCGGGGAGCTGTTTTTT
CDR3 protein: CATSGRHTGELFF

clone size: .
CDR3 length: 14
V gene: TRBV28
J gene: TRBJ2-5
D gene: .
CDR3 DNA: TGTGCCAGCAGTTTTCTCCGGGGGTCAGCGACCCAGTACTTC
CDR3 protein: CASSFLRGSATQYF

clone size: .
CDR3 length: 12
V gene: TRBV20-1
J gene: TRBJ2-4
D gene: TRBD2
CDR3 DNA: TGCAGTGCCGAACCCGGGGGGAACATTCAGTACTTC
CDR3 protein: CSAEPGGNIQYF

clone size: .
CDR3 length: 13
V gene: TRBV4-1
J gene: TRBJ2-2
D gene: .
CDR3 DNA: TGCGCCAGCAGCCAAGCAATTTTCCAGGAGCTGTTTTTT
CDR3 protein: CASSQAIFQELFF

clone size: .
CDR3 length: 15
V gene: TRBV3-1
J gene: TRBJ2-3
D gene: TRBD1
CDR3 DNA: TGTGCCAGCAGCCTCGGGACAGGGGGCCCGTATACGCAGTATTTT
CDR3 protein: CASSLGTGGPYTQYF

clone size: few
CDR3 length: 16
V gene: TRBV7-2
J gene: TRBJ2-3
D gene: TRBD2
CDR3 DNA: TGTGCCAGCAGCTTTACTAGCGGGGGGCTCTCAGATACGCAGTATTTT
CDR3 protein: CASSFTSGGLSDTQYF

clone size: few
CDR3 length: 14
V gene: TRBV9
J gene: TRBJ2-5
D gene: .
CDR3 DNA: TGTGCCAGCAGCGTCCGGGCCTCCCCCGAGACCCAGTACTTC
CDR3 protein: CASSVRASPETQYF

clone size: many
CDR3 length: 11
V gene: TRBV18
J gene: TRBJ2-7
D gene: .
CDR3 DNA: TGTGCCAGCTCCGGGGACTACGAGCAGTACTTC
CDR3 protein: CASSGDYEQYF

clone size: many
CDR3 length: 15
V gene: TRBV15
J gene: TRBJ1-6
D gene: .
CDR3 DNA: TGTGCCACCAGCAGAGGTGAGGGGCTCGGATCACCCCTCCACTTT
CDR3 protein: CATSRGEGLGSPLHF

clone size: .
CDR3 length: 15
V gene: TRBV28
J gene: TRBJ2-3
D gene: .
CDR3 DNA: TGTGCCAGCACCACAGAAGCGGCGGGCACAGATACGCAGTATTTT
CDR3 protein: CASTTEAAGTDTQYF

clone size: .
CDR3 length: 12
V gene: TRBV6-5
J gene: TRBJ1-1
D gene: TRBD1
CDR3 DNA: TGTGCCAGCAGTTACTCGACAGGGCGAGCTTTCTTT
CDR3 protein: CASSYSTGRAFF

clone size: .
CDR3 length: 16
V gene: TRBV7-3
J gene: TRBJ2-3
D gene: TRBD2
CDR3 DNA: TGTGCCAGCAGCCCGAGGAGCGGGGGGGGCACAGATACGCAGTATTTT
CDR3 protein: CASSPRSGGGTDTQYF

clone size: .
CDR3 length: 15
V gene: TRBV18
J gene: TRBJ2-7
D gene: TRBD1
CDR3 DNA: TGTGCCAGCTCACCTAATAACCCGACAGGGGAAGAGCAGTACTTC
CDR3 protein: CASSPNNPTGEEQYF

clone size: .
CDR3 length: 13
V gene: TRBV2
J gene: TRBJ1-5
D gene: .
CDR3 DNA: TGTGCCAGCAGGGGGCAGTCCAATCAGCCCCAGCATTTT
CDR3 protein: CASRGQSNQPQHF

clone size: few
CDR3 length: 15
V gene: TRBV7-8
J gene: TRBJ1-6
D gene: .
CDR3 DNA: TGTGCCAGCAGCTTATCCCAGGGCCATAATTCACCCCTCCACTTT
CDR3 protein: CASSLSQGHNSPLHF

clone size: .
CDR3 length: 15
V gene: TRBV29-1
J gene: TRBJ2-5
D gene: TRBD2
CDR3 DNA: TGCAGCGTTGAACCCGGACGGGGGGAACAAGAGACCCAGTACTTC
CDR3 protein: CSVEPGRGEQETQYF

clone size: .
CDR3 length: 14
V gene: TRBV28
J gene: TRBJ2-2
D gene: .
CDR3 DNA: TGTGCCAGCAGGGGGCCGACGAACACCGGGGAGCTGTTTTTT
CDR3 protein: CASRGPTNTGELFF